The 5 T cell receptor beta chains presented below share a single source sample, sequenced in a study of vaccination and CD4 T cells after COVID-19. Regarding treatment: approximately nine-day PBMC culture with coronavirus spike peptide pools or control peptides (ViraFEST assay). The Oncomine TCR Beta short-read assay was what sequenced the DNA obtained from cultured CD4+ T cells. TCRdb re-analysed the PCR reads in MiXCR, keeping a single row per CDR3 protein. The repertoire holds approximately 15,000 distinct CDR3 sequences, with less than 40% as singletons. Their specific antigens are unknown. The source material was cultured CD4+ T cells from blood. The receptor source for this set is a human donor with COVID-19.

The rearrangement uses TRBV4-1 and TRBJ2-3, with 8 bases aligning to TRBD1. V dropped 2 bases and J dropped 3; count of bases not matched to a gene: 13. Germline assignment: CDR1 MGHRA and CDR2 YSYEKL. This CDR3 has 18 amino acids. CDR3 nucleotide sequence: TGCGCCAGCAGCCAAACCCCTTACAGGGGGGAGAGGACAGATACGCAGTATTTT. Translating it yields CASSQTPYRGERTDTQYF.

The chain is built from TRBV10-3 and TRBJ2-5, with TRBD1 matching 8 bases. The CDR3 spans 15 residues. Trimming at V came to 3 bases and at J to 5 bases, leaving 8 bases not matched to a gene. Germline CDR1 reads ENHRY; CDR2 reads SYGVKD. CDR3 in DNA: TGTGCCATCAGTGAAGGAACGGGACAGGTTGAGACCCAGTACTTC. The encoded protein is CAISEGTGQVETQYF.

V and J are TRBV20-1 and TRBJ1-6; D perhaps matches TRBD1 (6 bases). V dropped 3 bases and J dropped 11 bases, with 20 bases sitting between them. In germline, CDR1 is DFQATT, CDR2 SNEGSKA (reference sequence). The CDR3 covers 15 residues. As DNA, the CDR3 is TGCAGTGCTAGGGCGGCAGGGGAAGGGAGGGCACCCCTCCACTTT. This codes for CSARAAGEGRAPLHF.

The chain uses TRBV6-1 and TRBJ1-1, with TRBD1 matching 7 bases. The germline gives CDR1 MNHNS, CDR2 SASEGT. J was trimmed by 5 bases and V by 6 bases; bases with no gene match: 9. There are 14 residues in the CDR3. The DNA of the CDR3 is TGTGCCAGCAGGCCTCCTACAGGGGCGACTGAAGCTTTCTTT. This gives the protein CASRPPTGATEAFF.

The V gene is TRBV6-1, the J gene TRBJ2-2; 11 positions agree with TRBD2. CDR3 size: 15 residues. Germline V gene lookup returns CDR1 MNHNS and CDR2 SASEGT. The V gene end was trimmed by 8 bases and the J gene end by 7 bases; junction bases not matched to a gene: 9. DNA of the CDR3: TGTGCCAGCGTCCGTAGCGGGGGGGCGTTCGGGGAGCTGTTTTTT. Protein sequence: CASVRSGGAFGELFF.